The 20 T cell receptor beta chains in this list originate from one sample, sequenced in a study of T cell repertoires in cytomegalovirus infection. These receptors have no identified antigens. TCRdb re-called the reads with MiXCR, one entry per CDR3 protein. The data show roughly 860,000 distinct CDR3 sequences, about 31% seen once. The sequencing used cultured CD8+ T cells from PBMCs, collected from culture after CMV antigen stimulation. The receptors here all came from a human donor in good health (CMV status not recorded). Some clones in this sample may be carry-over from other donors' samples.

This clonotype was picked up a small number of times. The chain links TRBV12-3 or TRBV12-4 to TRBJ2-2; D is undetermined. Trimming took 6 bases from V and 6 from J, leaving 11 bases between them. This CDR3 has 13 residues. The CDR3 sequence: CASSSSIPGELFF. As DNA, the CDR3 is TGTGCCAGCAGCAGCAGTATCCCCGGGGAGCTGTTTTTT.

J is TRBJ2-5 and V is TRBV7-6, with D possibly TRBD1 on 6 matching bases. This CDR3 has 16 amino acids. The germline gives CDR1 SGHVS, CDR2 FNYEAQ. V lost 8 bases, J lost 0 bases, and 19 bases lay in between. In DNA form, the CDR3 reads TGTGCCAGCCCCCCGTCGGGGACACCTCACCAAGAGACCCAGTACTTC. This codes for CASPPSGTPHQETQYF.

The CDR3 region is CASSGSTGVETQYF. CDR3 in DNA: TGTGCCAGCAGTGGGTCGACAGGGGTAGAGACCCAGTACTTC. The V gene is TRBV6-5, the J gene TRBJ2-5; 8 bases agree with TRBD1. The CDR3 runs to 14 residues. V lost 5 bases to trimming and J lost 4 bases; unmatched junction nucleotides: 6. Germline CDR1 MNHEY, CDR2 SVGAGI.

This CDR3 reads CATSDGTEFTDTQYF. The CDR3 DNA sequence: TGTGCCACCAGTGATGGAACGGAGTTCACAGATACGCAGTATTTT. The gene calls are TRBV24-1 and TRBJ2-3; D is ambiguous. In germline, CDR1 is KGHDR, CDR2 SFDVKD. V lost 3 bases to trimming and J lost 2 bases, with 11 bases between them. This CDR3 has 15 residues.

This clonotype has just a few counts. This sequence joins TRBV10-3 and TRBJ2-7; perhaps TRBD1 as D (6 bases). Germline V gene lookup returns CDR1 ENHRY and CDR2 SYGVKD. The CDR3 runs to 14 residues. Trimming removed 5 bases from V and 3 bases from J, with 14 bases in between. The CDR3: CAISPQGEYYEQYF. In DNA form, the CDR3 reads TGTGCCATCAGTCCACAGGGTGAATACTACGAGCAGTACTTC.

This clonotype has a count of ten or more. The chain carries TRBV7-9 and TRBJ1-2; 8 nucleotides align to TRBD1. CDR1 and CDR2 from the germline V gene are SEHNR and FQNEAQ (reference sequence). J lost 4 bases, V lost 4 bases, and 11 bases had no gene match. The CDR3 contains 16 residues. The CDR3 region has the DNA TGTGCCAGCAGCTCTGGACAGGGAGAAACCCTCTATGGCTACACCTTC. It translates to CASSSGQGETLYGYTF. The variable domain in full, with the rest retrieved from reference TRBV7-9 and TRBJ1-2, is DTGVSQNPRHKITKRGQNVTFRCDPISEHNRLYWYRQTLGQGPEFLTYFQNEAQLEKSRLLSDRFSAERPKGSFSTLEIQRTEQGDSAMYLCASSSGQGETLYGYTFGSGTRLTVV.

This clonotype was counted between two and nine times. This chain uses TRBV15 with TRBJ1-5; D unresolved. The CDR3 is 15 residues long. V gave up 0 bases and J gave up 5 bases, with 11 bases separating them. The germline V gene encodes CDR1 LNHNV and CDR2 YYDKDF (reference sequence). CDR3 amino acids: CATSREPKGDQPQHF. In DNA form, the CDR3 reads TGTGCCACCAGCAGAGAACCTAAGGGAGATCAGCCCCAGCATTTT.

This clonotype came up many times. The V and J genes are TRBV7-2 and TRBJ2-1; 9 nucleotides align to TRBD2. Looked up from germline, CDR1 is SGHTA and CDR2 is FQGNSA. V lost 5 bases and J lost 9; bases outside the gene matches: 5. The CDR3 runs to 13 residues. The CDR3: CASSAAGGLEQFF. The CDR3 bases are TGTGCCAGCAGCGCCGCGGGGGGGCTTGAGCAGTTCTTC.

The rearrangement uses TRBV7-9 and TRBJ1-3; D remains unclear. The ends were cut back, 5 bases at V and 8 bases at J, with 19 bases in the middle. CDR3 length equals 15 residues. Germline loops: CDR1 SEHNR, CDR2 FQNEAQ (reference sequence). The CDR3 DNA sequence: TGTGCCAGCAGCACCCCCGAGGAGGGTTTTCACACCATATATTTT. Amino acids: CASSTPEEGFHTIYF.

This clonotype was seen at least ten times. The J gene is TRBJ1-3, the V gene TRBV7-8; D is unclear. The CDR3 consists of 14 residues. V shed 2 bases and J shed 0 bases, with 5 bases lying between them. Germline CDR1 is SGHVS and CDR2 is FQNEAQ. CDR3 residues: CASSLTHSGNTIYF. CDR3 coding DNA: TGTGCCAGCAGCTTAACCCACTCTGGAAACACCATATATTTT. Full variable domain (outside the CDR3, taken from reference TRBV7-8 and TRBJ1-3): GAGVSQSPRYKVAKRGQDVALRCDPISGHVSLFWYQQALGQGPEFLTYFQNEAQLDKSGLPSDRFFAERPEGSVSTLKIQRTQQEDSAVYLCASSLTHSGNTIYFGEGSWLTVV.

This clonotype was seen more than once but under ten times. Mismatch with germline at one junction end may stem from a read error. V and J are TRBV28 and TRBJ2-1; 7 nucleotides line up with TRBD2. The CDR3 totals 11 residues. From germline, CDR1 is MDHEN and CDR2 SYDVKM. The CDR3 is CVSGDYNEQFF. CDR3 nucleotide sequence: TGTGTCAGCGGGGATTACAATGAGCAGTTCTTC.

A note on this clonotype: This CDR3 fails to terminate in the conserved phenylalanine or tryptophan, so it likely reflects a read error. The chain carries TRBV6-2 or TRBV6-3 and TRBJ2-1; D call uncertain. The CDR3 runs 12 residues. Germline V gene lookup returns CDR1 MNHEY and CDR2 SVGEGT. The V gene lost 7 bases and the J gene lost 8 bases, with 12 bases spanning the gap. Written as DNA, the CDR3 is TGTGCCAGCAATTGGGTTGGGGATGAGCAGTTCATC. Protein product: CASNWVGDEQFI.

The chain employs TRBV18 and TRBJ1-1; the D is unclear. Trimming pared 3 bases from V and 1 base from J, leaving 18 bases between. The CDR3 is 17 residues long. Germline-derived CDR1 and CDR2 are KGHSH and LQKENI. CDR3 sequence (DNA): TGTGCCAGCTCACCGAGTTTTCAAGGCCGTCGGAACACTGAAGCTTTCTTT. As protein: CASSPSFQGRRNTEAFF.

V and J are TRBV20-1 and TRBJ2-1; D is perhaps TRBD2 (5 bases). The CDR3 runs to 17 residues. Germline values: CDR1 DFQATT, CDR2 SNEGSKA (reference sequence). Trimming shortened V by 6 bases and J by 0 bases, and 21 bases separated the two germline ends. CDR3 DNA: TGCAGTGCCCCCCCAGCGGCGGTGCCGAGCTCCTACAATGAGCAGTTCTTC. Its translation: CSAPPAAVPSSYNEQFF.

Worth noting for this clonotype: A much larger clone is a single base away; this may be a read error. The rearrangement joins TRBV6-6 to TRBJ2-7; 8 bases match TRBD1. The CDR3 runs to 13 residues. V lost 6 bases to trimming and J lost 8 bases; unmatched junction nucleotides: 9. The germline V gene encodes CDR1 MNHNY and CDR2 SVGAGI (reference sequence). The DNA for the CDR3 is TGTGCCAGCAGCCAAGACAGGGGCCACAAGCAGTACTTC. Protein sequence: CASSQDRGHKQYF.

About this clonotype: Germline is not matched at one junction end, which may reflect a read error. V gene TRBV7-6 combines with J gene TRBJ2-1; TRBD2 matches at 7 bases. CDR3 length: 15 residues. The germline gives CDR1 SGHVS, CDR2 FNYEAQ. This chain's CDR3 is CASSIGLGVVDEQFF. Here the CDR3 DNA reads TGTGCTAGCAGCATTGGACTAGGGGTCGTGGATGAGCAGTTCTTC.

V usage is TRBV19 and J usage is TRBJ2-2, with 7 positions matching TRBD1. Germline-derived CDR1 and CDR2 are LNHDA and SQIVND (reference sequence). V was pared by 7 bases and J by 7 bases, with 6 bases of the junction left unmatched. This CDR3 contains 13 residues. The CDR3 is CASTQTGLGELFF. The CDR3 DNA follows: TGTGCCAGTACCCAGACAGGGCTCGGGGAGCTGTTTTTT.

The V call is TRBV27, the J call TRBJ1-2; D unclear. Germline V gene data show CDR1 as MNHEY and CDR2 as SMNVEV (reference sequence). The CDR3 length is 13 residues. Trimming shortened V by 0 bases and J by 8 bases, and 10 bases separated the two germline ends. The CDR3 bases are TGTGCCAGCAGTTTATCGCTTGGACTAGGCTACACCTTC. Protein product: CASSLSLGLGYTF.

This clonotype was seen more than once but under ten times. The chain has TRBV7-9 and TRBJ1-5; D not certain. The V end was cut by 5 bases, the J end by 3 bases, with 8 bases between. This CDR3 comprises 13 residues. Germline V lookup: CDR1 SEHNR, CDR2 FQNEAQ (reference sequence). CDR3 protein: CASSLHLNQPQHF. In DNA form, the CDR3 reads TGTGCCAGCAGCCTGCACCTCAATCAGCCCCAGCATTTT.

The gene calls are TRBV5-4 and TRBJ2-5; TRBD1 might be the D (6 bases). Germline V CDR1 and CDR2: SGHNT, YYREEE (reference sequence). V was clipped by 4 bases and J by 5 bases, with 18 bases between them. CDR3 size: 15 residues. CDR3 nucleotides: TGTGCCAGCAGCGCTCTTGAGGGGGTGAAGGAGACCCAGTACTTC. It is translated as CASSALEGVKETQYF.